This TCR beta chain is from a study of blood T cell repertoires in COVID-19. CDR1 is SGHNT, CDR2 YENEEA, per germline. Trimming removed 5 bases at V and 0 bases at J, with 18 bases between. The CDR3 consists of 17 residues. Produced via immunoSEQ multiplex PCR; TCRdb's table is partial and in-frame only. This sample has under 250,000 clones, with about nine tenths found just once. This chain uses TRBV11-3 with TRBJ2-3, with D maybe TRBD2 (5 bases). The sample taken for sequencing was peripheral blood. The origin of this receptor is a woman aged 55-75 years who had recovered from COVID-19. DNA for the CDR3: TGTGCCAGCAGCCTCGGACTGCCCCCTTCTAGCACAGATACGCAGTATTTT. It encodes CASSLGLPPSSTDTQYF.